The next 26 T cell receptor beta chains were all read from a single sample in a study of response to subunit inactivated influenza vaccine. Each CDR3 protein gets one entry after TCRdb re-called the RT-PCR reads with MiXCR. The profile shows roughly 550,000 distinct CDR3 sequences, around 21% of them singletons. These data were also filed under a second study, of T cells expressing NK-cell markers. According to that study: UMIs were included in TCR beta cDNA generated by 5'RACE template switching.

The material was CD4+ T cells sorted from PBMCs, obtained approximately 12 days after vaccination. These receptors came from a man aged 50 to 60 who received an inactivated influenza vaccine.

The sample holds many counts of this clonotype. The genes are TRBV10-3 and TRBJ2-7, with TRBD1 matching over 10 bases. Germline values: CDR1 ENHRY, CDR2 SYGVKD. The CDR3 totals 14 residues. V lost 4 bases, J lost 4 bases, and 4 bases stayed unmatched. This CDR3 is CAISGDRGGYEQYF. DNA of the CDR3: TGTGCCATCAGTGGGGACAGGGGAGGGTACGAGCAGTACTTC.

This clonotype was seen many times. CDR3 in amino acids: CASSPGGQNYGYTF. Here the CDR3 DNA reads TGTGCCAGCAGCCCAGGGGGCCAGAACTATGGCTACACCTTC. The chain recombines TRBV5-6 with TRBJ1-2, with 8 bases matching TRBD1. This CDR3 contains 14 residues. The V gene's germline CDR1 is SGHDT and CDR2 YYEEEE. Trimming cost V 4 bases and J 2 bases; bases outside gene matches: 4.

Only a few counts were recorded for this clonotype. The CDR3 spells CASSTSDRDHETQYF. CDR3 in DNA: TGTGCCAGCAGCACCTCGGACAGGGATCACGAGACCCAGTACTTC. The rearrangement joins TRBV9 to TRBJ2-5, with 8 bases identical to TRBD1. Unmatched junction bases numbered 10, after V lost 4 bases and J lost 5 bases. The V gene's germline CDR1 is SGDLS and CDR2 YYNGEE. The CDR3 is made up of 15 amino acids.

The rearrangement joins TRBV7-2 to TRBJ2-7; D is possibly TRBD2 (6 bases). Per the germline V gene, CDR1 is SGHTA and CDR2 is FQGNSA. The V end was cut by 1 base, the J end by 4 bases, with 14 bases between. This CDR3 is built from 15 residues. CDR3 sequence reads: CASSLVGGEAYEQYF. CDR3 sequence (DNA): TGTGCCAGCAGCTTAGTGGGGGGTGAAGCTTACGAGCAGTACTTC.

This clonotype was seen repeatedly, ten times or more. This chain connects TRBV20-1 to TRBJ2-1; D gene ambiguous. V lost 6 bases and J lost 7, with 13 bases in between. The CDR3 has 12 amino acids. Germline V gene lookup returns CDR1 DFQATT and CDR2 SNEGSKA (reference sequence). CDR3 amino acids: CSAARYPNEQFF. CDR3 coding DNA: TGCAGTGCAGCCCGGTATCCGAATGAGCAGTTCTTC.

This clonotype was detected a few times. The chain couples TRBV29-1 to TRBJ2-7; TRBD2 matches at 14 bases. Germline-derived CDR1 and CDR2 are SQVTM and ANQGSEA. V was clipped by 7 bases and J by 3 bases; unmatched bases: 17. The length of the CDR3 is 18 residues. CDR3 sequence (DNA): TGCAGCGAAACAGGGCCCGGACTAGCGGGAGGAAGGAACTACGAGCAGTACTTC. Its translation is CSETGPGLAGGRNYEQYF.

V usage is TRBV4-3 and J usage is TRBJ1-1, with TRBD1 matching 7 bases. J lost 1 base, V lost 2 bases, and 4 bases had no gene match. The CDR3 loop spans 15 amino acids. Germline assignment: CDR1 LGHNA and CDR2 YSLEER. The CDR3 DNA reads TGCGCCAGCAGCCAACCGGGACAGACGAACACTGAAGCTTTCTTT. Amino acids: CASSQPGQTNTEAFF.

The rearrangement joins TRBV23-1 to TRBJ2-2; D is possibly TRBD1 (6 bases). TRBV23-1 is recorded as an ORF, its role being uncertain. V lost 0 bases to trimming and J lost 0 bases, with 14 bases between them. This CDR3 has 18 residues. CDR3 coding DNA: TGCGCCAGCAGTCAATCGGATTCAGGACAGCCGAACACCGGGGAGCTGTTTTTT. Translation gives CASSQSDSGQPNTGELFF.

This clonotype was seen repeatedly, ten times or more. The rearrangement links TRBV20-1 to TRBJ2-7, with D possibly TRBD2 on 6 matching bases. Trimming removed 3 bases at V and 2 bases at J, with 14 bases between. The CDR3 totals 14 residues. The germline gives CDR1 DFQATT, CDR2 SNEGSKA (reference sequence). The CDR3 nucleotides read TGCAGTGCTAGGGGCGGGAACAACCCCTACGAGCAGTACTTC. Protein sequence: CSARGGNNPYEQYF.

CDR3 region: CASSMSGQGTDTQYF. The DNA for the CDR3 is TGCGCCAGCAGTATGTCGGGACAGGGCACAGATACGCAGTATTTT. The genes are TRBV4-1 and TRBJ2-3; 8 nucleotides match TRBD1. Trimming cost V 6 bases and J 1 base; bases outside gene matches: 6. Per germline, CDR1 MGHRA and CDR2 YSYEKL. This CDR3 spans 15 amino acids.

The chain is built from TRBV20-1 and TRBJ2-4; 9 bases match TRBD1. CDR1 and CDR2 (germline): DFQATT, SNEGSKA (reference sequence). The CDR3 is 16 amino acids. V lost 3 bases and J lost 2; bases outside the gene matches: 8. CDR3 sequence (DNA): TGCAGTGCTAGGTGGGACAGGGTTTATTCCAAAAACATTCAGTACTTC. This codes for CSARWDRVYSKNIQYF.

This clonotype was picked up one time. The chain is built from TRBV12-3 or TRBV12-4 and TRBJ1-3; D is unresolved. This CDR3 region has 14 residues. The ends were cut back, 3 bases at V and 0 bases at J, with 6 bases in the middle. For the CDR3, the DNA is TGTGCCAGCAGTTTCGATCTCTCTGGAAACACCATATATTTT. This sequence encodes CASSFDLSGNTIYF.

This clonotype was seen repeatedly, ten times or more. This sequence joins TRBV19 and TRBJ2-7, with D perhaps being TRBD1 or TRBD2 (8 bases each). This CDR3 has 19 amino acids. With 5 bases removed from V and 3 bases from J, the gap between germline ends came to 29 bases. Germline values: CDR1 LNHDA, CDR2 SQIVND (reference sequence). The CDR3 DNA is TGTGCCAGTAGTCCGGCAGGGGGCTTGGTCAAGCGGGGGAGCTACGAGCAGTACTTC. This codes for CASSPAGGLVKRGSYEQYF.

The J gene is TRBJ1-6, the V gene TRBV20-1; the D gene is possibly TRBD1 (6 bases). Germline V gene lookup returns CDR1 DFQATT and CDR2 SNEGSKA (reference sequence). V shed 6 bases and J shed 4 bases, with 16 bases lying between them. The CDR3 consists of 15 residues. The CDR3 loop reads CSARIGGAYNSPLHF. The CDR3 nucleotides are TGCAGTGCGAGGATTGGGGGCGCATATAATTCACCCCTCCACTTT.

The sample holds a few counts of this clonotype. The chain carries TRBV6-2 or TRBV6-3 and TRBJ2-7; 7 bases line up with TRBD1. The CDR3 has 15 amino acids. CDR1 and CDR2 from the germline V gene are MNHEY and SVGEGT. V lost 4 bases, J lost 2 bases, and 8 bases stayed unmatched. This CDR3 reads CASSSPTGKAYEQYF. CDR3 sequence (DNA): TGTGCCAGCAGTTCCCCGACAGGGAAGGCCTACGAGCAGTACTTC.

This clonotype appeared a few times. The chain has TRBV20-1 and TRBJ1-6, with TRBD1 matching 9 bases. Losses at the gene ends were 6 bases for V and 10 bases for J; bases not matched to a gene: 13. The CDR3 length is 15 residues. Germline lookup yields CDR1 DFQATT and CDR2 SNEGSKA (reference sequence). The CDR3 DNA reads TGCAGTGCAAACCCGGGACAGGGTGTCGGATCACCCCTCCACTTT. Amino acids: CSANPGQGVGSPLHF.

V is TRBV5-1 and J is TRBJ2-7, with 9 bases identical to TRBD1. Trimming removed 5 bases from V and 3 bases from J; junction bases left unmatched: 9. Germline-derived CDR1 and CDR2 are SGHRS and YFSETQ. The CDR3 consists of 15 residues. The CDR3 region has the DNA TGCGCCAGCAGGGGGACCGGGACAGGGTTCTACGAGCAGTACTTC. Amino acid sequence: CASRGTGTGFYEQYF.

The gene calls are TRBV30 and TRBJ1-2, with D maybe TRBD1 (5 bases). This CDR3 has 12 amino acids. Per the germline V gene, CDR1 is GTSNPN and CDR2 is SVGIG (reference sequence). Trimming took 3 bases from V and 2 from J, leaving 7 bases between them. This CDR3 is CAWRTANYGYTF. In nucleotides, the CDR3 is TGTGCCTGGAGGACAGCGAACTATGGCTACACCTTC.

The V gene is TRBV11-2, the J gene TRBJ1-2; tentatively, D is TRBD1 (5 bases). V was clipped by 0 bases and J by 4 bases, with 9 bases between them. The CDR3 length is 14 residues. The germline V gene encodes CDR1 SGHAT and CDR2 FQNNGV. CDR3 in DNA: TGTGCCAGCAGCTTAGATCCCGGGACCTATGGCTACACCTTC. Translation: CASSLDPGTYGYTF.

The gene calls are TRBV10-3 and TRBJ2-7; TRBD1 aligns across 7 bases. The CDR3 loop spans 14 amino acids. V trimming: 7 bases; J trimming: 0 bases; junction bases outside the gene matches: 6. In germline, CDR1 is ENHRY, CDR2 SYGVKD. The CDR3 DNA sequence: TGTGCCATCAAATCACGGGACAGCTCCTACGAGCAGTACTTC. The encoded protein is CAIKSRDSSYEQYF.

V and J are TRBV6-1 and TRBJ2-7; 10 bases fit TRBD2. J gave up 3 bases and V 7 bases, and 6 bases lay outside the gene matches. Germline CDR1 and CDR2: MNHNS and SASEGT. The CDR3 sequence is 14 residues long. CDR3 coding DNA: TGTGCCAGCACCGCTAGCGGGAGATTCTACGAGCAGTACTTC. Translated, it gives CASTASGRFYEQYF.

The chain combines TRBV6-1 with TRBJ1-5, with a tentative D call TRBD1 (6 bases). Germline-derived CDR1 and CDR2 are MNHNS and SASEGT. The CDR3 runs 16 residues. Trimming took 5 bases from V and 4 from J, leaving 18 bases between them. The CDR3, as DNA: TGTGCCAGCAGTCCCAGGGGTGGCCTTAAAAATCAGCCCCAGCATTTT. It translates to CASSPRGGLKNQPQHF.

This clonotype was seen a handful of times. V gene TRBV5-1 combines with J gene TRBJ2-2, with 8 nucleotides matching TRBD1. The CDR3 length is 17 residues. CDR1 SGHRS and CDR2 YFSETQ come from the germline V gene. The V segment lost 1 base and the J segment 1 base; nucleotides outside the gene matches: 6. CDR3 sequence reads: CASSLQRTGLNTGELFF. The CDR3 bases are TGCGCCAGCAGCTTGCAGAGGACAGGGCTGAACACCGGGGAGCTGTTTTTT.

This clonotype was detected only a few times. The chain couples TRBV29-1 to TRBJ1-5, with 7 bases fitting TRBD1. Germline V gene lookup returns CDR1 SQVTM and CDR2 ANQGSEA. Germline trimming cut 4 bases from V and 2 bases from J; bases unmatched to any gene: 5. CDR3 size: 14 residues. As DNA, the CDR3 is TGCAGCGTTGTGACAGGGATCGGCAATCAGCCCCAGCATTTT. Protein: CSVVTGIGNQPQHF. Combining the CDR3 with reference TRBV29-1 and TRBJ1-5 gives the whole variable domain SAVISQKPSRDICQRGTSLTIQCQVDSQVTMMFWYRQQPGQSLTLIATANQGSEATYESGFVIDKFPISRPNLTFSTLTVSNMSPEDSSIYLCSVVTGIGNQPQHFGDGTRLSIL.

This clonotype was counted ten times or more. The chain employs TRBV7-8 and TRBJ1-5, with TRBD1 as a possible D gene (6 bases). Per germline, CDR1 SGHVS and CDR2 FQNEAQ. The CDR3 spans 13 residues. The V end was cut by 5 bases, the J end by 9 bases, with 14 bases between. The chain's CDR3 is CASSPGQFGPQHF. DNA for the CDR3: TGTGCCAGCAGCCCCGGACAGTTTGGGCCCCAGCATTTT. Full variable domain (rest looked up from reference TRBV7-8 and TRBJ1-5): GAGVSQSPRYKVAKRGQDVALRCDPISGHVSLFWYQQALGQGPEFLTYFQNEAQLDKSGLPSDRFFAERPEGSVSTLKIQRTQQEDSAVYLCASSPGQFGPQHFGDGTRLSIL.

This sequence joins TRBV5-1 and TRBJ1-1; 12 bases are shared with TRBD1. V was pared by 4 bases and J by 1 base, with 5 bases of the junction left unmatched. CDR1 and CDR2 (germline): SGHRS, YFSETQ. The CDR3 consists of 16 residues. CDR3 nucleotide sequence: TGCGCCAGCAGCCCCCGGGACAGGGGGCGGAACACTGAAGCTTTCTTT. This gives the protein CASSPRDRGRNTEAFF.